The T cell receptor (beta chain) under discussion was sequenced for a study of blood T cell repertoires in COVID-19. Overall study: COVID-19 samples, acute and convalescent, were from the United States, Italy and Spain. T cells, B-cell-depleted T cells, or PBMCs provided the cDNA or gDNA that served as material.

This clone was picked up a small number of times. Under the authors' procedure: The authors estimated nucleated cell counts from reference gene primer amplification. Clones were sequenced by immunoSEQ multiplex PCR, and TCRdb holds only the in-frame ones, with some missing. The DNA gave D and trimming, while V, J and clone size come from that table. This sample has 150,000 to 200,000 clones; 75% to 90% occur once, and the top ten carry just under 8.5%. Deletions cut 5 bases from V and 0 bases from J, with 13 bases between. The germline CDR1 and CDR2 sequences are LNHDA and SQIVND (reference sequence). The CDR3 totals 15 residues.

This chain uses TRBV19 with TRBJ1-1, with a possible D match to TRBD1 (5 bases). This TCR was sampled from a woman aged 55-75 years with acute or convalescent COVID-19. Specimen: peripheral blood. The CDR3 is CASSLTASMNTEAFF. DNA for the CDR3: TGTGCCAGTAGTCTGACAGCCTCTATGAACACTGAAGCTTTCTTT.